This entry describes one T cell receptor beta chain. Germline V gene data show CDR1 as MGHDK and CDR2 as SYGVNS. Trimming took 4 bases from V and 7 from J; bases not matched to a gene: 1. CDR3 length: 12 residues. The PCR contained 60 Vbeta and 13 Jbeta primers. Here immunoSEQ multiplex PCR was the method, and the copy in TCRdb shows in-frame clones only, minus some. Among approximately 200,000 clones listed, almost 75% were seen once. The sample originates from a study of cytomegalovirus exposure and HLA in healthy donors. The sequence was obtained from a woman between 25 and 40 years old in good health and CMV-seropositive. This sequence joins TRBV25-1 and TRBJ2-1; TRBD1 matches 7 bases. Sequencing was carried out using PBMCs. The CDR3 DNA reads as TGTGCCAGCAGTGCAGGGGGAAATGAGCAGTTCTTC. This sequence encodes CASSAGGNEQFF.